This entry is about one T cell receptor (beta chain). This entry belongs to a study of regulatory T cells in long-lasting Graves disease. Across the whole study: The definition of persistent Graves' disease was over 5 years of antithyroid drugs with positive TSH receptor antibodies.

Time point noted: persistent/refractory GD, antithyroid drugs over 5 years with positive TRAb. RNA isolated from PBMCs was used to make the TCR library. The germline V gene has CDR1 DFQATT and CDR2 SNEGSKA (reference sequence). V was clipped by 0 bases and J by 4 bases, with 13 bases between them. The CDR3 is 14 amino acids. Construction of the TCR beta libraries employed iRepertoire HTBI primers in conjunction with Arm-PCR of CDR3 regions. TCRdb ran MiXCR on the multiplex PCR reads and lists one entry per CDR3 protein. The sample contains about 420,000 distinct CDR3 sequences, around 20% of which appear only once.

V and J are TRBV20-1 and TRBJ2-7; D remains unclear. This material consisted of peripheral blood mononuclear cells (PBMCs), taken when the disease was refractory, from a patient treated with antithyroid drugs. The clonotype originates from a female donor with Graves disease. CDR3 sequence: CSARDLFSEYEQYF. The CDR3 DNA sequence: TGCAGTGCTAGAGATCTATTCTCGGAATACGAGCAGTACTTC.